This note documents a single T cell receptor beta chain sequence. This sample is drawn from a study of blood T cell repertoires in COVID-19. Study background: Sites in the United States, Italy and Spain provided acute and convalescent COVID-19 samples.

CDR3 size: 15 residues. Trimming took 3 bases from V and 4 from J, leaving 12 bases between them. Looked up from germline, CDR1 is ENHRY and CDR2 is SYGVKD. Method: immunoSEQ multiplex PCR; TCRdb's copy keeps in-frame clones and lacks some. The data contain about 69,000 clones, around 87% of them singletons. Sequencing was carried out using peripheral blood. The chain uses TRBV10-3 and TRBJ1-4, with D hard to call. This receptor was taken from a man between 35 and 55 years old with COVID-19, enrolled during active disease. The CDR3 reads CAISEEESDNEKLFF. In DNA form, the CDR3 reads TGTGCCATCAGTGAAGAGGAGTCAGATAATGAAAAACTGTTTTTT.